The present entry profiles one T cell receptor (beta chain) with its context. As yet, its antigen is unknown. This entry is derived from a study of cytomegalovirus exposure and HLA in healthy donors. Study-level findings and limits: Highest at DRB1 and lowest at HLA-C, TCR association rates differed among HLA loci in a later analysis.

Vbeta (60) and Jbeta (13) primers were used in the PCR. Sequencing used immunoSEQ multiplex PCR; TCRdb keeps in-frame clones, though not all of them. The data show about 150,000 clones, with about 80% seen just once and approximately 15% held by the top ten. The CDR3 has 14 amino acids. Germline V lookup: CDR1 GTSNPN, CDR2 SVGIG (reference sequence). The V gene lost 4 bases and the J gene lost 1 base, with 13 bases spanning the gap. Sequencing used PBMCs. V and J are TRBV30 and TRBJ1-1; D remains unclear. The sequence was obtained from a woman aged 40 to 50 in good health and CMV-seronegative. The CDR3, as DNA: TGTGCCTGGAATATCGGGGAGCCGAACACTGAAGCTTTCTTT. As protein: CAWNIGEPNTEAFF. The full variable domain, completed using reference TRBV30 and TRBJ1-1, is SQTIHQWPATLVQPVGSPLSLECTVEGTSNPNLYWYRQAAGRGLQLLFYSVGIGQISSEVPQNLSASRPQDRQFILSSKKLLLSDSGFYLCAWNIGEPNTEAFFGQGTRLTVV.